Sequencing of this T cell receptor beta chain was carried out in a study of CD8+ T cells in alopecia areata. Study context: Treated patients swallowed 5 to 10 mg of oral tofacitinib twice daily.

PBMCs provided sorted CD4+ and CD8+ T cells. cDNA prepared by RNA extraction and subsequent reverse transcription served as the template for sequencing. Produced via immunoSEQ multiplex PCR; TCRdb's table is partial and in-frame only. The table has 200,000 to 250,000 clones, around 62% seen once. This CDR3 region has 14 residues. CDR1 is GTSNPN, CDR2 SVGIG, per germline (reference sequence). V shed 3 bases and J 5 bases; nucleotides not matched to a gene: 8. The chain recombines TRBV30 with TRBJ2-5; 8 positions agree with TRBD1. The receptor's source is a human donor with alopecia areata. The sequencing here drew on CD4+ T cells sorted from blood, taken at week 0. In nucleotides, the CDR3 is TGTGCCTGGAGCGCGGGACAGGTCGGGGAGACCCAGTACTTC. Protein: CAWSAGQVGETQYF.